Described below is a single T cell receptor (beta chain) sequence and its context. Residents of 24 US areas, aged roughly 18 to 89 years, made up the participants. The protocol was immunoSEQ multiplex PCR, while the TCRdb copy is restricted to in-frame clones and leaves out a portion. Seen here are 250,000 or so clones, roughly 88% observed once, and the top ten hold over 3.5%. The data were taken from a study of blood T cell repertoires in COVID-19. Background on the study: Samples taken during acute and convalescent COVID-19 were collected in the United States, Italy and Spain.

Germline lookup yields CDR1 SGDLS and CDR2 YYNGEE. The CDR3 runs to 13 residues. V lost 3 bases to trimming and J lost 12 bases; unmatched junction nucleotides: 12. The sequenced material came from PBMCs or T cells enriched from blood (not recorded which). This receptor was taken from a woman aged 30 to 39 who had been exposed to COVID-19. The chain combines TRBV9 with TRBJ2-7; 7 bases match TRBD1. This chain's CDR3 is CASSEYRGPGWYF. The CDR3 DNA is TGTGCCAGCAGCGAATACAGGGGTCCTGGGTGGTACTTC.